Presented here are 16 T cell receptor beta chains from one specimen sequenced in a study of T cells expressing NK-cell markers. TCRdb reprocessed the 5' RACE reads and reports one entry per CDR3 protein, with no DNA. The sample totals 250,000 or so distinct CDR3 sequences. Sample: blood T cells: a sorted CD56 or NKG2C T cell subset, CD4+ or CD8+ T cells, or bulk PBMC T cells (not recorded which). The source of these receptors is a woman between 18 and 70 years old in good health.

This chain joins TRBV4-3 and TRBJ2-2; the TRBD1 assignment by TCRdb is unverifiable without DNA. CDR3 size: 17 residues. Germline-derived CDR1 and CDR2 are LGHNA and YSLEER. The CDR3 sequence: CASSQDFGGVRTGELFF.

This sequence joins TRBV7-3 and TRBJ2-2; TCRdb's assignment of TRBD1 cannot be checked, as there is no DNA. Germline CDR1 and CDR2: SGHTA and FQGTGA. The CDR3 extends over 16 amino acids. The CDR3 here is CASSPKAGANTGELFF.

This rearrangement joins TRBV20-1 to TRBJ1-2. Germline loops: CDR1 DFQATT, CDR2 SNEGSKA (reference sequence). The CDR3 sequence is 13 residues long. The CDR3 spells CSAREASSYGYTF.

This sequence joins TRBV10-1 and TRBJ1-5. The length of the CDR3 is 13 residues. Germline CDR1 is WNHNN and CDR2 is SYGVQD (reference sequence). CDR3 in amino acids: CASSVYGNQPQHF.

CDR3 sequence: CASRETFLGELFF. This sequence joins TRBV6-1 and TRBJ2-2. The V gene's germline CDR1 is MNHNS and CDR2 SASEGT. This CDR3 region has 13 residues.

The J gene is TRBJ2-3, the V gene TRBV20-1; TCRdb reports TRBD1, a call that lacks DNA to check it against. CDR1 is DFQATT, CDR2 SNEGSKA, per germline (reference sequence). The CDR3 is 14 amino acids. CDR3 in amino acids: CSARAGDGTDTQYF.

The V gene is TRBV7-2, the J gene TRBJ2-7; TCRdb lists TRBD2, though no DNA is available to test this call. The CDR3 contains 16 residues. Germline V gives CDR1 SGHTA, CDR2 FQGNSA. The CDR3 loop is CASSPREGGFSYEQYF.

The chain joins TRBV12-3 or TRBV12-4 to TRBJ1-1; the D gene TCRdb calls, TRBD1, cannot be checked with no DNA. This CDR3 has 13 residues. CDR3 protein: CASSSPGGTEAFF.

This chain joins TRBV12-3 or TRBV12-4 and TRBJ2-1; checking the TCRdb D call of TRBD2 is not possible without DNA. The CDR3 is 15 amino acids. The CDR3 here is CASSSGGRGANEQFF.

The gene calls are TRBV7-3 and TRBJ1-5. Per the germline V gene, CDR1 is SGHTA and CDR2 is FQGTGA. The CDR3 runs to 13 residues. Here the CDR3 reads CASSLSPSQPQHF.

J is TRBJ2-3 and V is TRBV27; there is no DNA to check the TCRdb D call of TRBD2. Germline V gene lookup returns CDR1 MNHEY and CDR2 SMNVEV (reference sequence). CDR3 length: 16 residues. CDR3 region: CASSLASGRHTDTQYF.

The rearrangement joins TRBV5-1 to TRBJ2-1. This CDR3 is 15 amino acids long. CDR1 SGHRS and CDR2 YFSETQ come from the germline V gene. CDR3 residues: CASSLEAGRYNEQFF. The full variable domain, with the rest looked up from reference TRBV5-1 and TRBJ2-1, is KAGVTQTPRYLIKTRGQQVTLSCSPISGHRSVSWYQQTPGQGLQFLFEYFSETQRNKGNFPGRFSGRQFSNSRSEMNVSTLELGDSALYLCASSLEAGRYNEQFFGPGTRLTVL.

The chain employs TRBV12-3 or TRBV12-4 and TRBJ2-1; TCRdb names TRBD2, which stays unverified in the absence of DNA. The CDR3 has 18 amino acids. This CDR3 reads CASSLWSSGSFSYNEQFF.

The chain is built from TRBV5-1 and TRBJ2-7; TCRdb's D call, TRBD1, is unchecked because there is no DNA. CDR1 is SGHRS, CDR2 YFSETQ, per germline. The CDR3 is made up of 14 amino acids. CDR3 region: CASSLATGTHEQYF.

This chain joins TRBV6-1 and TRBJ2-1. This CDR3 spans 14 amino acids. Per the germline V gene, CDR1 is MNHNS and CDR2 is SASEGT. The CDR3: CASSTQGSYNEQFF.

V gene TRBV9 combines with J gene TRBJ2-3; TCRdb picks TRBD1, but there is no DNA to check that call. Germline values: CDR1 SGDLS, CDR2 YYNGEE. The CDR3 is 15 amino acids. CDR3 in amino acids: CASSREAGGSDTQYF.